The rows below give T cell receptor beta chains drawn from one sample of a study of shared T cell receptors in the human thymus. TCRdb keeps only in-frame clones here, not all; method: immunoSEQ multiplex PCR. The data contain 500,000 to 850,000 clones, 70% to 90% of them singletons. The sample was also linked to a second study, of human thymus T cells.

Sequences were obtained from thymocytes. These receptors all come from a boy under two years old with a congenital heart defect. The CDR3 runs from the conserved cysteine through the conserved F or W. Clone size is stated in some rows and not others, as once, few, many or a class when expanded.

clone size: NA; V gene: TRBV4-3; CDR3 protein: CASSQYRDRLMDTQYF
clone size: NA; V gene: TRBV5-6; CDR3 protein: CASSHTFGGSSYNSPLHF
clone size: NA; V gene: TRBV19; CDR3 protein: CASRPGQVIAFF
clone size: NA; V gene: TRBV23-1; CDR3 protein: CASSQSGTGCGNTEAFF
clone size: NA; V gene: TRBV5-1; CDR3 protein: CASSSNEGNYGYTF
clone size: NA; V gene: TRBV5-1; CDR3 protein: CASRYGQNTEAFF
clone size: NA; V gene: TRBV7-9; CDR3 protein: CASSLQGLAGTETQYF
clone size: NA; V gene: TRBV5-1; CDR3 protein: CASSLSGTTLPSNEQFF
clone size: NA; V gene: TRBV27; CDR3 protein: CASLGGDRVLSTNEKLFF
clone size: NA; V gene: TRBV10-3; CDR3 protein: CAIRGQPYEQYF
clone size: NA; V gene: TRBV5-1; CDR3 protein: CASSLRRDSHPGANVLTF
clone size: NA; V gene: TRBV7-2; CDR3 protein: CASSLLGGEAFF
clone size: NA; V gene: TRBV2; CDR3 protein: CASSAPNQETQYF
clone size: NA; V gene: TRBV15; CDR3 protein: CATSRVPTETNYGYTF
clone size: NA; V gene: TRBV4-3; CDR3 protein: CASSQEKDRDQPQHF
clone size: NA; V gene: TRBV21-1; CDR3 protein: CASSKKRGGTQYF
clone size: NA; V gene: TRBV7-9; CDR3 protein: CASSAAGTRGPGELFF
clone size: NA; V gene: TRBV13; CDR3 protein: CASSPSPPGQSLNEQFF
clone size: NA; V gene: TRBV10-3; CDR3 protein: CAISKTGTSGDEQYF
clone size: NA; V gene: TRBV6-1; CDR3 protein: CASSEPHAGGLFETQYF
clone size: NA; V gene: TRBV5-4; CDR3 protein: CASSLAGQNSNTGELFF
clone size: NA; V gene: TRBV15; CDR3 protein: CATSRDRSSTLYNEQFF
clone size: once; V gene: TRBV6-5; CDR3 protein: CASRSNRVSYEQFF
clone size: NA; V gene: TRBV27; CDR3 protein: CASSLVGAGANVLTF
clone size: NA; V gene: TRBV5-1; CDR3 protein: CASSLEAGAGNQPQHF
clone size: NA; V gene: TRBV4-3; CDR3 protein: CASSQDLPRDRGEQYF
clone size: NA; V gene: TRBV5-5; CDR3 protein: CASSPPTGEAFF
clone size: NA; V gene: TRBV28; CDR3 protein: CASSPKSGTSTDTQYF
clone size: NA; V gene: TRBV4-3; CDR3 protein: CASSQGGLATSSYNSPLHF
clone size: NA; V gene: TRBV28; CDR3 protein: CASSLNLYEQYF
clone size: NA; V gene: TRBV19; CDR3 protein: CASSSLAGFDEQYF
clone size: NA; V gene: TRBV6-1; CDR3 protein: CASSVQRDYEQYF
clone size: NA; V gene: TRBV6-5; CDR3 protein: CASSSLPGYNTDEQFF
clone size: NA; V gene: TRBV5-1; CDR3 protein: CASSPWPSGQGKTYEQYF
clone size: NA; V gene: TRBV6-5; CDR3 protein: CASSSRLTGNYEQYF
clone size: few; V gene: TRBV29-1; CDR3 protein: CSVDADRRSPKWETQYF
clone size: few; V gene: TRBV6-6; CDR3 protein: CASSPGGGAGETQYF
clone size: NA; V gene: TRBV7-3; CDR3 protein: CASSSKGTIPNTGELFF
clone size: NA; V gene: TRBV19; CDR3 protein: CASTSGRVGEYEQYF
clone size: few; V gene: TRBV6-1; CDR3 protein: CASSATGYPSLTNEKLFF
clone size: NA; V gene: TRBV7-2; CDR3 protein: CASSLETGTPHNEQFF
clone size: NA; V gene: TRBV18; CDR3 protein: CASSPAPLNTEAFF
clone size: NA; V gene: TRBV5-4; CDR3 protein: CASSLGLEFYNEQFF
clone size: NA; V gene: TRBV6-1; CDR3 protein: CASGVGRGPNEQFF
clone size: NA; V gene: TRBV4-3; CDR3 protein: CASSQDGTGPTGELFF
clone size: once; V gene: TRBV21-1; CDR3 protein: CASSTERTSGRIPVSYNEQFF
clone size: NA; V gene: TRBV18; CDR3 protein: CASSPSSGLHEQYF
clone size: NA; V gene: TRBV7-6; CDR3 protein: CASSRGGEQFF
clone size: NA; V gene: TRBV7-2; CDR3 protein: CASSPRFRAGAFRAYEQYF